This T cell receptor (beta chain) originates from a study of cytomegalovirus exposure and HLA in healthy donors. The CDR3 is 13 amino acids. The germline V and J ends were trimmed by 5 bases and 6 bases, with 13 bases remaining between them. CDR1 SGHTA and CDR2 FQGTGA come from the germline V gene. Study-wide findings and caveats: TCR beta V- and J-gene trimming was later associated with a missense DCLRE1C variant. In a later analysis, approximately 18,000 TCR beta sequences were associated with HLA alleles at 0.05 false discovery rate. Sequencing depth roughly uniform across donors was assumed in presence/absence analyses.

This PCR relied on a set of 60 Vbeta primers and 13 Jbeta primers. In the original workflow: Later analysis identified 88 million or so unique TCR beta chains, approximately 11 million shared. TCRdb keeps only in-frame clones here, not all; method: immunoSEQ multiplex PCR. D and trimming were read from the DNA, whereas the V and J calls and clone size are those reported in that table. This table has 95,000 to 150,000 clones, 65% to 80% appearing once. Turning to this clone: What it binds is not known.

This TCR derives from a woman in her forties in good health and CMV-seropositive. Sequencing was carried out using PBMCs. V is TRBV7-3 and J is TRBJ1-2; no clear D. The CDR3, as DNA: TGTGCCAGCAGCCGGTTGGACGGGAATGGCTACACCTTC. Its protein product is CASSRLDGNGYTF.